Below are 22 T cell receptor beta chains sequenced from a single sample in a study of monozygotic twins with cystic fibrosis (TCRdb year 2021). Library preparation employed the immunoSEQ multiplex PCR assay. The clones in this table, taken by TCRdb from immuneACCESS, are in-frame only. Not every clone is retained; where verified, under half of the shortfall comes from an unresolved V gene, and the cause of the rest is unknown. The sample table holds roughly 19,000 clones, of which around 97% were seen once. The ten most abundant clones make up under 2.5% of the sample. The sample was blood. The origin of the receptors is a woman aged 25 to 39 with cystic fibrosis.

The gene calls are TRBV2 and TRBJ2-5; D may match TRBD1 or TRBD2 (5 bases each). The CDR3 consists of 14 residues. Germline-derived CDR1 and CDR2 are SNHLY and FYNNEI. With 6 bases removed from V and 5 bases from J, the gap between germline ends came to 16 bases. Here the CDR3 reads CASSPSGRWETQYF. CDR3 coding DNA: TGTGCCAGCAGCCCTTCAGGGAGATGGGAGACCCAGTACTTC.

The chain recombines TRBV5-6 with TRBJ2-3; 14 bases fit TRBD2. Unmatched junction bases numbered 9, after V lost 4 bases and J lost 8 bases. CDR1 is SGHDT, CDR2 YYEEEE, per germline. The CDR3 totals 16 residues. In DNA, the CDR3 is TGTGCCAGCAGCCCGATGACTAGCGGGGGGGCAGGTACGCAGTATTTT. This translates into CASSPMTSGGAGTQYF.

The chain uses TRBV10-3 and TRBJ1-4, with D uncertain. The germline V and J ends were trimmed by 8 bases and 6 bases, with 13 bases remaining between them. Germline V gene lookup returns CDR1 ENHRY and CDR2 SYGVKD. This CDR3 spans 13 amino acids. The CDR3 DNA reads TGTGCCATCTCCCGTAATGGGGATGAAAAACTGTTTTTT. It yields the protein CAISRNGDEKLFF.

The chain joins TRBV4-3 to TRBJ1-1; TRBD1 is a possible D gene (6 bases). Germline V gene lookup returns CDR1 LGHNA and CDR2 YSLEER. V lost 1 base to trimming and J lost 0 bases, with 9 bases between them. This CDR3 spans 15 amino acids. CDR3 bases: TGCGCCAGCAGCCAAGCGGACAGATTGAACACTGAAGCTTTCTTT. Translating it yields CASSQADRLNTEAFF.

The rearrangement joins TRBV5-1 to TRBJ1-2, with no clear D. There are 15 residues in the CDR3. Germline values: CDR1 SGHRS, CDR2 YFSETQ. V dropped 1 base and J dropped 8 bases, with 18 bases sitting between them. CDR3 DNA sequence: TGCGCCAGCAGCTTGACCTCCCCTACGAGTGGGGGCTACACCTTC. Translating gives CASSLTSPTSGGYTF.

The chain employs TRBV25-1 and TRBJ1-1, with D perhaps TRBD1 (5 bases). The V end was cut by 3 bases, the J end by 6 bases, with 14 bases between. The CDR3 is 14 amino acids. Germline loops: CDR1 MGHDK, CDR2 SYGVNS. CDR3 loop: CASSDNQGGAEAFF. The CDR3 nucleotides are TGTGCCAGCAGTGATAATCAGGGAGGCGCTGAAGCTTTCTTT. Filled out from reference TRBV25-1 and TRBJ1-1, the complete variable domain reads EADIYQTPRYLVIGTGKKITLECSQTMGHDKMYWYQQDPGMELHLIHYSYGVNSTEKGDLSSESTVSRIRTEHFPLTLESARPSHTSQYLCASSDNQGGAEAFFGQGTRLTVV.

V is TRBV5-1 and J is TRBJ2-2, with unresolved D. V was cut by 1 base and J by 6 bases, with 7 bases left in between. The CDR3 has 13 residues. Germline V gene lookup returns CDR1 SGHRS and CDR2 YFSETQ. The DNA of the CDR3 is TGCGCCAGCAGCTTGCCCTCTCCCGGGGAGCTGTTTTTT. Translation: CASSLPSPGELFF.

V and J are TRBV4-3 and TRBJ2-1; 9 bases line up with TRBD2. The CDR3 covers 16 residues. Germline lookup yields CDR1 LGHNA and CDR2 YSLEER. Trimming cost V 1 base and J 6 bases; bases outside gene matches: 7. CDR3 residues: CASSQALLAGVNEQFF. For the CDR3, the DNA is TGCGCCAGCAGCCAAGCCTTACTAGCGGGCGTCAATGAGCAGTTCTTC.

V and J are TRBV6-1 and TRBJ2-3; D unclear. Germline loops: CDR1 MNHNS, CDR2 SASEGT. This CDR3 comprises 13 residues. Trimming took 7 bases from V and 1 from J, leaving 9 bases between them. CDR3 sequence: CASISPGTDTQYF. The CDR3 DNA sequence: TGTGCCAGCATCTCTCCTGGCACAGATACGCAGTATTTT.

This rearrangement joins TRBV7-2 to TRBJ2-1; 9 nucleotides agree with TRBD2. Germline V gene lookup returns CDR1 SGHTA and CDR2 FQGNSA. This CDR3 region has 15 residues. V was clipped by 3 bases and J by 6 bases; unmatched bases: 6. As DNA, the CDR3 is TGTGCCAGCAGCTTCAGACTAGCGGTGGGCAATGAGCAGTTCTTC. Its translation is CASSFRLAVGNEQFF.

The CDR3: CASSARSGLTGTQYF. In DNA, the CDR3 is TGTGCCAGCAGCGCCCGGTCGGGACTCACGGGGACCCAGTACTTC. V gene TRBV9 combines with J gene TRBJ2-5; TRBD2 is a possible D gene (6 bases). Trimming removed 3 bases from V and 7 bases from J, with 19 bases in between. Germline CDR1 and CDR2: SGDLS and YYNGEE. The CDR3 sequence is 15 residues long. Full variable domain (remainder filled in from reference TRBV9 and TRBJ2-5): DSGVTQTPKHLITATGQRVTLRCSPRSGDLSVYWYQQSLDQGLQFLIQYYNGEERAKGNILERFSAQQFPDLHSELNLSSLELGDSALYFCASSARSGLTGTQYFGPGTRLLVL.

The genes are TRBV11-2 and TRBJ1-2; D is ambiguous. V was trimmed by 1 base and J by 10 bases, leaving 1 base between them. This CDR3 is 9 amino acids long. Germline CDR1 and CDR2: SGHAT and FQNNGV. CDR3 loop: CASSLAYTF. For the CDR3, the DNA is TGTGCCAGCAGCTTAGCCTACACCTTC.

The chain uses TRBV5-1 and TRBJ1-4, with TRBD1 matching over 9 bases. The CDR3 length is 16 residues. After removal of 0 bases from V and 8 bases from J, the junction contained 8 bases not matched to a gene. Looked up from germline, CDR1 is SGHRS and CDR2 is YFSETQ. The CDR3 sequence is CASSLAPGQGEEKLFF. The CDR3 DNA reads TGCGCCAGCAGCTTGGCTCCGGGACAGGGCGAAGAAAAACTGTTTTTT.

This clone was found once. The rearrangement uses TRBV6-1 and TRBJ1-4; the D is unclear. Germline CDR1 reads MNHNS; CDR2 reads SASEGT. The CDR3 is made up of 16 amino acids. Trimming cost V 3 bases and J 0 bases, with 11 bases left between them. The CDR3 coding sequence is TGTGCCAGCAGTGACCCCAGAGGAGCAACTAATGAAAAACTGTTTTTT. Translation: CASSDPRGATNEKLFF.

This chain links TRBV7-2 with TRBJ1-4; the D gene is possibly TRBD1 (5 bases). Looked up from germline, CDR1 is SGHTA and CDR2 is FQGNSA. The CDR3 consists of 14 residues. V gave up 5 bases and J gave up 10 bases, with 17 bases separating them. CDR3 sequence: CASSRTNRPPKLFF. CDR3 DNA sequence: TGTGCCAGCAGCCGGACAAACAGGCCTCCAAAACTGTTTTTT.

In DNA, the CDR3 is TGTGCCAGTAGTATCTCCATTACCAATGAAAAACTGTTTTTT. It translates to CASSISITNEKLFF. This chain joins TRBV19 and TRBJ1-4, with unresolved D. The CDR3 is made up of 14 amino acids. CDR1 LNHDA and CDR2 SQIVND come from the germline V gene (reference sequence). Trimming left V 3 bases short and J 5 bases short, with 10 bases between.

This chain connects TRBV19 to TRBJ1-2; D gene unclear. CDR1 is LNHDA, CDR2 SQIVND, per germline (reference sequence). This CDR3 contains 14 residues. Trimming removed 9 bases at V and 2 bases at J, with 16 bases between. The CDR3, as DNA: TGTGCCAGCTCGGTGGCAGGAGGAAACTATGGCTACACCTTC. Its translation: CASSVAGGNYGYTF. Together with reference TRBV19 and TRBJ1-2, the CDR3 gives the full variable domain: DGGITQSPKYLFRKEGQNVTLSCEQNLNHDAMYWYRQDPGQGLRLIYYSQIVNDFQKGDIAEGYSVSREKKESFPLTVTSAQKNPTAFYLCASSVAGGNYGYTFGSGTRLTVV.

CDR3 sequence (DNA): TGTGCCAGTAGTATGTACAGGGGAGAAAAACTGTTTTTT. Its protein product is CASSMYRGEKLFF. The chain carries TRBV19 and TRBJ1-4; 7 bases fit TRBD1. V shed 3 bases, J shed 8 bases, and the junction held 3 bases outside the gene matches. CDR1 LNHDA and CDR2 SQIVND come from the germline V gene (reference sequence). The CDR3 loop spans 13 amino acids. Looking up the rest from reference TRBV19 and TRBJ1-4 gives the full variable domain: DGGITQSPKYLFRKEGQNVTLSCEQNLNHDAMYWYRQDPGQGLRLIYYSQIVNDFQKGDIAEGYSVSREKKESFPLTVTSAQKNPTAFYLCASSMYRGEKLFFGSGTQLSVL.

The chain employs TRBV18 and TRBJ2-3; D uncertain. The length of the CDR3 is 15 residues. V was pared by 2 bases and J by 4 bases, with 13 bases between. Per germline, CDR1 KGHSH and CDR2 LQKENI. The CDR3 nucleotides read TGTGCCAGCTCACCATTAAACGGGCTCTCAGATACGCAGTATTTT. It is translated as CASSPLNGLSDTQYF.

The chain is built from TRBV19 and TRBJ2-1; the match to TRBD2 covers 9 bases. Germline loops: CDR1 LNHDA, CDR2 SQIVND (reference sequence). The CDR3 is 15 amino acids. V lost 4 bases to trimming and J lost 1 base; unmatched junction nucleotides: 2. The CDR3 DNA is TGTGCCAGTAGTAGCAGCGGGGGGTCCTACAATGAGCAGTTCTTC. This gives the protein CASSSSGGSYNEQFF. The variable domain in full, completed from reference TRBV19 and TRBJ2-1, reads DGGITQSPKYLFRKEGQNVTLSCEQNLNHDAMYWYRQDPGQGLRLIYYSQIVNDFQKGDIAEGYSVSREKKESFPLTVTSAQKNPTAFYLCASSSSGGSYNEQFFGPGTRLTVL.

The chain has TRBV9 and TRBJ1-2; D is unresolved. Looked up from germline, CDR1 is SGDLS and CDR2 is YYNGEE. The CDR3 covers 14 residues. The V end lost 0 bases, the J end lost 4 bases, and 10 bases lay between the germline ends. The CDR3 protein is CASSVEKGFYGYTF. The CDR3 nucleotides read TGTGCCAGCAGCGTAGAAAAGGGATTCTATGGCTACACCTTC.

This chain links TRBV5-6 with TRBJ1-6; D not resolved. The CDR3 is 15 amino acids. Trimming stripped 0 bases from V and 0 bases from J, with 4 bases between. Germline-derived CDR1 and CDR2 are SGHDT and YYEEEE. The CDR3 sequence is CASSLGSSYNSPLHF. Here the CDR3 DNA reads TGTGCCAGCAGCTTGGGGAGCTCCTATAATTCACCCCTCCACTTT.